This is a list of T cell receptor beta chains from one sample in a study of T-cell reconstitution after alpha-beta-depleted transplantation in children. TCRdb processed the PCR reads anew with MiXCR; each CDR3 protein has one entry. The table has under 750,000 distinct CDR3 sequences, more than 20% seen once. The sequenced sample was PBMCs, mostly from graft donor cells, obtained 360 days after TCRalphabeta/CD19-depleted stem cell transplant. The receptors derive from a boy in the first two years of life who had a stem cell transplant for acute myeloid leukemia, so the T cells may come from the graft donor. CDR3s include the opening cysteine and the closing phenylalanine or tryptophan. Each record gives: J gene, D gene, clone size, V gene, CDR3 protein, CDR3 DNA. D genes are given only for firm matches. The listing skips clone size in some rows; elsewhere it reads once, few, many or a size class.

j_call: TRBJ2-1
d_call: NA
clone_size: NA
v_call: TRBV6-1
cdr3_aa: CASSAGTPYNEQFF
cdr3_nt: TGTGCCAGCAGCGCGGGGACCCCCTACAATGAGCAGTTCTTC

j_call: TRBJ2-1
d_call: TRBD2
clone_size: few
v_call: TRBV20-1
cdr3_aa: CSARGPSGGAREQFF
cdr3_nt: TGCAGTGCTAGAGGCCCTAGCGGGGGGGCGCGGGAGCAGTTCTTC

j_call: TRBJ2-7
d_call: TRBD2
clone_size: many
v_call: TRBV27
cdr3_aa: CASSSRGGANYEQYF
cdr3_nt: TGTGCCAGCAGTAGCCGGGGGGGGGCGAACTACGAGCAGTACTTC

j_call: TRBJ1-5
d_call: NA
clone_size: many
v_call: TRBV5-1
cdr3_aa: CASSNGALEPQHF
cdr3_nt: TGCGCCAGCAGCAACGGGGCTCTTGAGCCCCAGCATTTT

j_call: TRBJ2-6
d_call: NA
clone_size: few
v_call: TRBV4-1
cdr3_aa: CASSQDLGANVLTF
cdr3_nt: TGCGCCAGCAGCCAAGATCTTGGGGCCAACGTCCTGACTTTC

j_call: TRBJ2-7
d_call: TRBD1
clone_size: few
v_call: TRBV15
cdr3_aa: CATSRVAGTGYHEQYF
cdr3_nt: TGTGCCACCAGCAGAGTAGCCGGGACAGGGTACCACGAGCAGTACTTC

j_call: TRBJ2-2
d_call: NA
clone_size: NA
v_call: TRBV6-5
cdr3_aa: CASSLTITGELFF
cdr3_nt: TGTGCCAGCAGTTTGACGATCACCGGGGAGCTGTTTTTT

j_call: TRBJ1-5
d_call: TRBD1
clone_size: few
v_call: TRBV27
cdr3_aa: CASGSGTVNQPQHF
cdr3_nt: TGTGCCAGCGGAAGCGGGACAGTCAATCAGCCCCAGCATTTT

j_call: TRBJ2-3
d_call: NA
clone_size: NA
v_call: TRBV15
cdr3_aa: CATSRDYSGASTDTQYF
cdr3_nt: TGTGCCACCAGCAGAGATTATTCGGGAGCTAGCACAGATACGCAGTATTTT

j_call: TRBJ2-1
d_call: NA
clone_size: many
v_call: TRBV15
cdr3_aa: CATSRDPGTYNEQFF
cdr3_nt: TGTGCCACCAGCAGAGACCCGGGGACCTACAATGAGCAGTTCTTC

j_call: TRBJ2-7
d_call: NA
clone_size: many
v_call: TRBV7-2
cdr3_aa: CASSLEYSTYEQYF
cdr3_nt: TGTGCCAGCAGCTTAGAGTACAGCACCTACGAGCAGTACTTC

j_call: TRBJ1-5
d_call: TRBD1
clone_size: NA
v_call: TRBV6-1
cdr3_aa: CASHRRDRGVYSNQPQHF
cdr3_nt: TGTGCCAGCCATCGGCGGGACAGAGGGGTTTATAGCAATCAGCCCCAGCATTTT

j_call: TRBJ2-2
d_call: NA
clone_size: many
v_call: TRBV20-1
cdr3_aa: CSAREGRGITGELFF
cdr3_nt: TGCAGTGCTAGAGAGGGCAGGGGAATTACCGGGGAGCTGTTTTTT

j_call: TRBJ2-6
d_call: NA
clone_size: many
v_call: TRBV13
cdr3_aa: CASSQQYPYSEQQGGGANVLTF
cdr3_nt: TGTGCCAGCAGCCAACAATACCCATACAGTGAACAACAGGGAGGTGGGGCCAACGTCCTGACTTTC

j_call: TRBJ2-1
d_call: NA
clone_size: many
v_call: TRBV4-1
cdr3_aa: CASSQEGGTPNEQFF
cdr3_nt: TGCGCCAGCAGCCAAGAAGGAGGGACTCCCAATGAGCAGTTCTTC

j_call: TRBJ2-1
d_call: NA
clone_size: NA
v_call: TRBV5-1
cdr3_aa: CASSLGNNNEQFF
cdr3_nt: TGCGCCAGCAGCTTGGGTAACAACAATGAGCAGTTCTTC

j_call: TRBJ2-7
d_call: NA
clone_size: NA
v_call: TRBV12-3/TRBV12-4
cdr3_aa: CASSLRRIYEQYF
cdr3_nt: TGTGCCAGCAGTTTACGGAGAATCTACGAGCAGTACTTC